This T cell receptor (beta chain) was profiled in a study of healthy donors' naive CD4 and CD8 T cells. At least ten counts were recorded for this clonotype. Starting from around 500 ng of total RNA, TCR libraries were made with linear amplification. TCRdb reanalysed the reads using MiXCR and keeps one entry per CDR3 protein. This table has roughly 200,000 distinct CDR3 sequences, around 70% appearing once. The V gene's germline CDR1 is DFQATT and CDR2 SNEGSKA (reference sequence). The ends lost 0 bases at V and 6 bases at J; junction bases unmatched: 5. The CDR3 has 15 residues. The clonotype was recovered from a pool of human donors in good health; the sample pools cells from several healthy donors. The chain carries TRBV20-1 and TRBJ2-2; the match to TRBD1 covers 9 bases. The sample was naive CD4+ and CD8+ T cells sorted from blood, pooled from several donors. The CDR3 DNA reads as TGCAGTGCTAGAGATGGACAGGGGTTACCCGGGGAGCTGTTTTTT. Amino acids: CSARDGQGLPGELFF.